The present TCR beta chain was sequenced within a study of T cells in Graves' hyperthyroidism and ophthalmopathy. Study-wide results and caveats: Researchers found most expanded thyroid clonotypes above 0.001 in blood as well.

This clonotype was detected a few times. Its antigen is currently unknown. In patients aged 18 to 65, hyperthyroidism was newly diagnosed, with duration under 2 months. Thyroid ultrasound and orbital computed tomography, with clinical symptoms and serum thyroxine and TRAb, informed diagnoses. RNA transcripts yielded amplified TCR beta CDR3 regions. HTBI primers were used for first-round RT-PCR of the TCR CDR3. MiXCR, run by TCRdb on the multiplex PCR reads, gives a single entry per CDR3 protein. This table holds under 350,000 distinct CDR3 sequences, roughly an eighth found once. The J segment lost 6 bases and the V segment lost 5 bases, leaving 6 bases of the junction unmatched. The CDR3 runs 13 residues. Germline V gene lookup returns CDR1 DFQATT and CDR2 SNEGSKA (reference sequence).

The J gene is TRBJ2-4, the V gene TRBV20-1, with 8 bases matching TRBD2. The receptor was isolated from a woman aged 35 to 49 with Graves' hyperthyroidism. Sequencing input: blood. This chain's CDR3 is CSAPGTSGNIQYF. For the CDR3, the DNA is TGCAGTGCTCCCGGGACTAGTGGAAACATTCAGTACTTC.